These T cell receptor beta chains were read from a single sample in a study of ipilimumab plus nivolumab after autologous stem cell transplantation. This table comes from immunoSEQ multiplex PCR, and its TCRdb copy is limited to in-frame clones, with some not included. The top ten hold about 2.2% of the sample, which has about 84,000 clones, approximately 86% seen once. Sequencing used PBMCs, obtained in a trial of ipilimumab plus nivolumab as post-transplant consolidation. The receptor source for this set is a male donor with diffuse large B-cell lymphoma. CDR3s include the opening cysteine and the closing phenylalanine or tryptophan. The order of the fields is clone size, J gene, V gene, D gene, CDR3 protein, CDR3 DNA. The D gene is left open where the match is weak. The size field is filled for only some rows; it gives once, few, many or a size class.

>.|TRBJ1-5|TRBV7-2|.
CASSAAKHQPQHF
TGTGCCAGCAGCGCAGCCAAACATCAGCCCCAGCATTTT
>few|TRBJ2-2|TRBV19|.
CASSPWVGPGELFF
TGTGCCAGTAGCCCGTGGGTAGGTCCCGGGGAGCTGTTTTTT
>.|TRBJ1-5|TRBV7-2|TRBD1
CASSLDRDQPQHF
TGTGCCAGCAGTTTGGACAGGGATCAGCCCCAGCATTTT
>.|TRBJ1-1|TRBV6-1|.
CASTGRGGNTEAFF
TGTGCCAGCACTGGGAGGGGTGGGAACACTGAAGCTTTCTTT
>.|TRBJ1-1|TRBV6-5|.
CASSYAPSKGTEAFF
TGTGCCAGCAGTTACGCCCCCTCTAAAGGTACTGAAGCTTTCTTT
>once|TRBJ1-2|TRBV10-3|.
CAISEANDIGGYTF
TGTGCCATCAGTGAGGCAAACGACATAGGGGGCTACACCTTC
>.|TRBJ1-1|TRBV5-1|.
CASSPAAGNTEAFF
TGCGCCAGCAGCCCGGCGGCTGGGAACACTGAAGCTTTCTTT
>.|TRBJ2-7|TRBV7-2|TRBD2
CASSLGALAGGDWEQYF
TGTGCCAGCAGCCTAGGGGCACTAGCGGGGGGCGACTGGGAGCAGTACTTC
>.|TRBJ2-1|TRBV5-5|TRBD2
CASSLWLAGHNEQFF
TGTGCCAGCAGCTTGTGGCTAGCGGGGCACAATGAGCAGTTCTTC
>few|TRBJ1-3|TRBV7-3|.
CASSLEGGNTIYF
TGTGCCAGCAGCCTTGAAGGGGGAAACACCATATATTTT
>.|TRBJ2-5|TRBV19|TRBD2
CASRGTSAETQYF
TGTGCCAGTAGGGGGACTAGCGCAGAGACCCAGTACTTC
>.|TRBJ1-1|TRBV9|.
CASSVGSNTEAFF
TGTGCCAGCAGCGTAGGCTCGAACACTGAAGCTTTCTTT
>.|TRBJ1-2|TRBV27|.
CASSPGSGTGRQGYTF
TGTGCCAGCAGCCCAGGGTCGGGAACGGGTAGGCAAGGCTACACCTTC
>.|TRBJ1-1|TRBV6-1|.
CASSALRGARGTFTEAFF
TGTGCCAGCAGTGCCCTTAGAGGGGCGAGGGGGACCTTCACTGAAGCTTTCTTT
>.|TRBJ2-3|TRBV5-4|TRBD2
CASSPRTSGGSGTDTQYF
TGTGCCAGCAGCCCAAGGACTAGCGGGGGGAGTGGCACAGATACGCAGTATTTT
>.|TRBJ2-7|TRBV11-3|TRBD1
CASSYGTGEQYF
TGTGCCAGCAGCTACGGGACAGGGGAGCAGTACTTC
>.|TRBJ1-4|TRBV9|.
CASSATHSNEKLFF
TGTGCCAGCAGCGCCACTCACAGCAATGAAAAACTGTTTTTT
>.|TRBJ1-1|TRBV11-2|TRBD1
CASSSTGEDTEAFF
TGTGCCAGCAGCTCGACAGGGGAGGACACTGAAGCTTTCTTT
>.|TRBJ1-1|TRBV6-1|.
CATLEVDEAFF
TGTGCCACCCTCGAGGTTGATGAAGCTTTCTTT
>.|TRBJ2-5|TRBV4-3|.
CASSQDRLRETQYF
TGCGCCAGCAGCCAAGATCGGCTGAGAGAGACCCAGTACTTC
>few|TRBJ2-6|TRBV5-1|.
CASSQRDSDNVLTF
TGCGCCAGCAGCCAGCGGGACAGCGACAACGTCCTGACTTTC
>.|TRBJ2-3|TRBV6-1|.
CASSEGSGIDTQYF
TGTGCCAGCAGTGAAGGATCAGGGATAGATACGCAGTATTTT
>.|TRBJ2-7|TRBV6-5|TRBD1
CASSTGTGLWEQYF
TGTGCCAGCAGCACCGGGACAGGTTTATGGGAGCAGTACTTC
>.|TRBJ2-3|TRBV11-2|.
CASSFGTANWGGGTQYF
TGTGCCAGCAGCTTCGGGACAGCAAATTGGGGAGGTGGTACGCAGTATTTT
>.|TRBJ1-2|TRBV5-6|TRBD1
CASSVGQGGYTF
TGTGCCAGCAGCGTCGGACAGGGGGGCTACACCTTC
>.|TRBJ1-1|TRBV10-3|.
CAIRGRENTEAFF
TGTGCCATCAGGGGACGGGAGAACACTGAAGCTTTCTTT